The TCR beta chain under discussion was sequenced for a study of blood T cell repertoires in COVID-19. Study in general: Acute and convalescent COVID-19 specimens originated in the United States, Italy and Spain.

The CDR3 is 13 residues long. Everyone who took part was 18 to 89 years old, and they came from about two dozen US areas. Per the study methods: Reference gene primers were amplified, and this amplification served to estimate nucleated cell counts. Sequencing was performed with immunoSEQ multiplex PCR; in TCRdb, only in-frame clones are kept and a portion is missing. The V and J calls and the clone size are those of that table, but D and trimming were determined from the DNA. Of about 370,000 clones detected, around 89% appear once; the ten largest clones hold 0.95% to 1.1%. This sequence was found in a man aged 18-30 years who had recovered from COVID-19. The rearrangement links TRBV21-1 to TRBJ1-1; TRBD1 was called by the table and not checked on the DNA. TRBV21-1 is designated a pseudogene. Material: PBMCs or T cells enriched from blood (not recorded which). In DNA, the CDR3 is TGTGCCAGCAGCACACACAGGGGGATTGAAGCTTTCTTT. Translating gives CASSTHRGIEAFF.